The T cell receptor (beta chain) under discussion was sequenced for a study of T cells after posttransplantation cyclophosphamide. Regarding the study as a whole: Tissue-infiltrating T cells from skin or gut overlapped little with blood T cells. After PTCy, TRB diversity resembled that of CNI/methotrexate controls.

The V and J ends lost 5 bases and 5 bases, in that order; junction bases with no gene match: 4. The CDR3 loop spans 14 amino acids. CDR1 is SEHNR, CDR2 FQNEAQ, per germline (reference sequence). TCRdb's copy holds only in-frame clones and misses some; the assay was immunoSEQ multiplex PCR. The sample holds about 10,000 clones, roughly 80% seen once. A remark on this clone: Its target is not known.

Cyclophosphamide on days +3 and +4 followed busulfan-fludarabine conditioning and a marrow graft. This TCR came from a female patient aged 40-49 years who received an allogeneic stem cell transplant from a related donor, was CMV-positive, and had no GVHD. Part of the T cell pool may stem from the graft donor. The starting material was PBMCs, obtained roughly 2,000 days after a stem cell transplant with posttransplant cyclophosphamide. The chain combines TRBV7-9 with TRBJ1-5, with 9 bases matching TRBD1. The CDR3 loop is CASSPDRGDQPQHF. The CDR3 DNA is TGTGCCAGCAGCCCCGACAGGGGGGATCAGCCCCAGCATTTT.